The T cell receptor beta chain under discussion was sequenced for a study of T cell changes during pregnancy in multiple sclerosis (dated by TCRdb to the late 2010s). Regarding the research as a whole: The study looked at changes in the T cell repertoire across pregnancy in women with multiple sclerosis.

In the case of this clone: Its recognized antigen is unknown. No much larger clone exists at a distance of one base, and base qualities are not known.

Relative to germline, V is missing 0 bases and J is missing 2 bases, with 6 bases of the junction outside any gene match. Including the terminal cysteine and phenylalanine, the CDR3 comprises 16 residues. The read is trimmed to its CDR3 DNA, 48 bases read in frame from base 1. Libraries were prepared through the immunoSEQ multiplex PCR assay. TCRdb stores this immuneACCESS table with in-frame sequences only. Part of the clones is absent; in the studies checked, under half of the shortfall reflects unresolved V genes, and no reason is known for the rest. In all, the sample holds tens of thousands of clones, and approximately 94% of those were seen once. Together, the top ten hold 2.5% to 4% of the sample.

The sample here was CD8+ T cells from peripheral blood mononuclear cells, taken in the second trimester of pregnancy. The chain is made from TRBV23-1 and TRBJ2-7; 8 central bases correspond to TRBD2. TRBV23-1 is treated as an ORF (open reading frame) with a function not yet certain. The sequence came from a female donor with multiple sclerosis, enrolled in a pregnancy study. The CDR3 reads CASSQSRGEATYEQYF. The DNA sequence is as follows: TGCGCCAGCAGTCAATCGCGGGGGGAGGCTACCTACGAGCAGTACTTC.